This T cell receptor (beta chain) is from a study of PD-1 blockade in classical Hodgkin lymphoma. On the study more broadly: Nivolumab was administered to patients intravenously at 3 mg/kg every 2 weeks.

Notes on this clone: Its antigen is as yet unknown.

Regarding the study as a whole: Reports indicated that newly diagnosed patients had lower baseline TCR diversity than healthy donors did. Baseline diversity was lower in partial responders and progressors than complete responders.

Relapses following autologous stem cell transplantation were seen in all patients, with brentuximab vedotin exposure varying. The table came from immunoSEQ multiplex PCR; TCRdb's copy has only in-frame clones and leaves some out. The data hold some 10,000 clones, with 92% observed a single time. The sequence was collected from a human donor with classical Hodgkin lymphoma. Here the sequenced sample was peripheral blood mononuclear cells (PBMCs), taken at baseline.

The CDR3 loop is CASSHVRSPGELFF. The CDR3 DNA is TGCGCCAGCAGCCACGTACGGTCTCCCGGGGAGCTGTTTTTT. The chain joins TRBV4-1 to TRBJ2-2; D is uncertain. The germline gives CDR1 MGHRA, CDR2 YSYEKL. The CDR3 is 14 residues long. V dropped 3 bases and J dropped 6 bases, with 11 bases sitting between them.